This T cell receptor (beta chain) was profiled in a study of spatial heterogeneity in lung cancer. The overall study: Consistent detection of more beta-chain than alpha-chain sequences was observed. Every unique TCR and UMI combination, on average, appeared more than ten times in raw reads.

Documented time point: sample taken at primary tumor resection. No cells were sorted before sequencing. The whole RNA sequenced was extracted from tumor, nontumor lung or frozen PBMC. Between the trimmed V and J ends, which lost 2 bases and 2 bases, there was a span of 11 bases. Germline V lookup: CDR1 SGHRS, CDR2 YFSETQ. CDR3 length: 14 amino acids. TCR cDNA molecules each carried a unique molecular identifier. TCRdb re-derived calls from the 5' RACE reads in MiXCR, one entry per CDR3 protein. The sample carries approximately 2,200 distinct CDR3 sequences, roughly a sixth recorded once. The material was PBMCs, obtained at surgery. The sequence was collected from a male donor with early-stage non-small cell lung cancer. The rearrangement joins TRBV5-1 to TRBJ2-7; D is unclear. The chain's CDR3 is CASSLREVTYEQYF. The CDR3 DNA follows: TGCGCCAGCAGCTTAAGGGAAGTTACCTACGAGCAGTACTTC.